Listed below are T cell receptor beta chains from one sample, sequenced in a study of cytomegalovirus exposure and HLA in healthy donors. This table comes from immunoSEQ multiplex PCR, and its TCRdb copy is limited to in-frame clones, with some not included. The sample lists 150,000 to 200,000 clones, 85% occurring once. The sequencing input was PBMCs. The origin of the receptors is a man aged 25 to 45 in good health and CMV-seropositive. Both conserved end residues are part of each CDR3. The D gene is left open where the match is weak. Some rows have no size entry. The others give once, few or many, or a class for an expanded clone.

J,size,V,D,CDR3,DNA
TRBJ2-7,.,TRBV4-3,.,CASSQDFSGDYEQYF,TGCGCCAGCAGCCAAGACTTTTCAGGGGACTACGAGCAGTACTTC
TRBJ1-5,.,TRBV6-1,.,CASSEHREGQPQHF,TGTGCCAGCAGTGAACACAGGGAGGGTCAGCCCCAGCATTTT
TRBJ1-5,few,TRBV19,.,CASSYREGQPQHF,TGTGCCAGTAGTTACAGGGAAGGTCAGCCCCAGCATTTT
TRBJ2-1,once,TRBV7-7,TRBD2,CASSSGREGEQFF,TGTGCTAGCAGCTCTGGCCGGGAGGGTGAGCAGTTCTTC
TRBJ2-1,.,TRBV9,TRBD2,CASSGGLAGGSSYNEQFF,TGTGCCAGCAGCGGGGGACTAGCGGGGGGTAGCTCCTACAATGAGCAGTTCTTC
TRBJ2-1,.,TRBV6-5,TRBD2,CASSRSGGRNEQFF,TGTGCCAGCAGCCGCAGCGGGGGGCGCAATGAGCAGTTCTTC
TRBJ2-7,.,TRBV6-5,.,CASSYSDRIDKYEQYF,TGTGCCAGCAGTTACTCCGACAGGATCGACAAGTACGAGCAGTACTTC
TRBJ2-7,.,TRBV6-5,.,CASARDSPYEQYF,TGTGCCAGCGCGCGGGACAGTCCCTACGAGCAGTACTTC
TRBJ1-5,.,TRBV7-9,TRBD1,CASSPRGASEPQHF,TGTGCCAGCAGCCCCAGGGGGGCCTCTGAGCCCCAGCATTTT
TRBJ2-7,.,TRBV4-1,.,CASSQEESGTDGERTYEQYF,TGCGCCAGCAGCCAAGAGGAAAGTGGCACCGACGGGGAAAGGACCTACGAGCAGTACTTC
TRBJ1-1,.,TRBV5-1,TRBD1,CASSLTGTVNTEAFF,TGCGCCAGCAGCTTGACCGGGACAGTGAACACTGAAGCTTTCTTT
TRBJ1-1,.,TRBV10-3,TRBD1,CAITVLLGTGSGNTEAFF,TGTGCCATCACTGTCCTCCTAGGGACAGGGAGTGGGAACACTGAAGCTTTCTTT
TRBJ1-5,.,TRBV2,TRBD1,CASSGDRIGVSNQPQHF,TGTGCCAGCAGTGGGGACAGGATAGGAGTTAGCAATCAGCCCCAGCATTTT
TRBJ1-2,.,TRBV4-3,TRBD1,CASTHSAQGRTGGVNGYTF,TGCGCCAGCACCCACAGTGCCCAGGGAAGAACAGGGGGCGTAAATGGCTACACCTTC
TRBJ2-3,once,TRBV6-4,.,CASSDLPQTDTQYF,TGTGCCAGCAGTGACCTCCCTCAGACAGATACGCAGTATTTT
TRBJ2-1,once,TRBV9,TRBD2,CASSAPGLAGEQFF,TGTGCCAGCAGCGCCCCGGGACTAGCGGGGGAGCAGTTCTTC
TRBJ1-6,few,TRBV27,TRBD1,CASSLYGQGAPLHF,TGTGCCAGCAGTTTATATGGACAGGGGGCACCCCTCCACTTT
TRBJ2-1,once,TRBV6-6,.,CASSYGTPGDEQFF,TGTGCCAGCAGTTATGGGACTCCCGGGGATGAGCAGTTCTTC
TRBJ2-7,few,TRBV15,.,CATSRDLAVSYEQYF,TGTGCCACCAGCAGAGATCTTGCAGTCTCCTACGAGCAGTACTTC
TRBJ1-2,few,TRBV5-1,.,CASSLGQGNGYTF,TGCGCCAGCAGCTTGGGCCAGGGGAATGGCTACACCTTC
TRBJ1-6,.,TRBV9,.,CASSVDLGVLSPLHF,TGTGCCAGCAGCGTAGATTTAGGGGTCTTGTCACCCCTCCACTTT
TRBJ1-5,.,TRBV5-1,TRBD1,CASSPTQGAGQPQHF,TGCGCCAGCAGCCCGACTCAGGGGGCAGGTCAGCCCCAGCATTTT
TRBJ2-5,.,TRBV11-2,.,CASSLVSGYQETQYF,TGTGCCAGCAGCTTAGTCTCCGGGTACCAAGAGACCCAGTACTTC